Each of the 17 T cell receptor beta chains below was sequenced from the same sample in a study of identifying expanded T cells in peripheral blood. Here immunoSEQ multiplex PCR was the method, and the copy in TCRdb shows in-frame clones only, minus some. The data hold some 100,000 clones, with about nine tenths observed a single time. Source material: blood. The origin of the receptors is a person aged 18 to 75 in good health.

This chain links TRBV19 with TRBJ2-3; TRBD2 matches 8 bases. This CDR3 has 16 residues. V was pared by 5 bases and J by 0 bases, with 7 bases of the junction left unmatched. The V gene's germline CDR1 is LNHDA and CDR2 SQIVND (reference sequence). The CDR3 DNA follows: TGTGCCAGTAGTCGATATAGCGGGACTAGCACAGATACGCAGTATTTT. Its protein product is CASSRYSGTSTDTQYF. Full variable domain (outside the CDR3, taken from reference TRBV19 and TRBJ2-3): DGGITQSPKYLFRKEGQNVTLSCEQNLNHDAMYWYRQDPGQGLRLIYYSQIVNDFQKGDIAEGYSVSREKKESFPLTVTSAQKNPTAFYLCASSRYSGTSTDTQYFGPGTRLTVL.

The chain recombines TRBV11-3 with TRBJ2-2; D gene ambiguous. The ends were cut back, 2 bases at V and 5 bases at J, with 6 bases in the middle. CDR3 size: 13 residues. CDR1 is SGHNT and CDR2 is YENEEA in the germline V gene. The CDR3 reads CASSLLATGELFF. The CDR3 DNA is TGTGCCAGCAGCTTATTGGCGACCGGGGAGCTGTTTTTT.

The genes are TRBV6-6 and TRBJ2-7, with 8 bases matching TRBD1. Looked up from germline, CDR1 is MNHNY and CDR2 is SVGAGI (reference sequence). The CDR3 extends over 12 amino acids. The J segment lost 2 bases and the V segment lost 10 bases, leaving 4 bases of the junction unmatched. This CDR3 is CATGTGPYEQYF. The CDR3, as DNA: TGTGCCACAGGGACAGGACCCTACGAGCAGTACTTC.

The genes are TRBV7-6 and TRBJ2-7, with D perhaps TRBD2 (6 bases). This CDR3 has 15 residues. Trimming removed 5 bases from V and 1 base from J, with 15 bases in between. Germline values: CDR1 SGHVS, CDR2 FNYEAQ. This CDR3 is CASSRAAGPSYEQYF. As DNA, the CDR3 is TGTGCCAGCAGCCGGGCCGCGGGACCATCCTACGAGCAGTACTTC.

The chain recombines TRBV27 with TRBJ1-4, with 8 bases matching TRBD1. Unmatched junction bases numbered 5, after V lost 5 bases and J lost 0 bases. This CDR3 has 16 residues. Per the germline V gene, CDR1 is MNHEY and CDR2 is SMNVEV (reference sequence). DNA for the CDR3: TGTGCCAGCAGTAGACAGGGGACTGCAACTAATGAAAAACTGTTTTTT. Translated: CASSRQGTATNEKLFF.

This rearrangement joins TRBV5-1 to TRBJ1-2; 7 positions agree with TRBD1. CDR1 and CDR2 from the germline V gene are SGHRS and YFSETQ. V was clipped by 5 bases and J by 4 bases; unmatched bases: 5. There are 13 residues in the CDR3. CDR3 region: CASSNGTAYGYTF. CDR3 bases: TGCGCCAGCAGTAACGGGACAGCCTATGGCTACACCTTC.

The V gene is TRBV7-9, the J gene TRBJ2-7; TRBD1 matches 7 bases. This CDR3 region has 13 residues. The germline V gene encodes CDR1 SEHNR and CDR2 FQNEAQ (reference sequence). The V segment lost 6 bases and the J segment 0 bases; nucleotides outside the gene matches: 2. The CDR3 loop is CASRRQGSYEQYF. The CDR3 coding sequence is TGTGCCAGCAGACGACAGGGCTCCTACGAGCAGTACTTC.

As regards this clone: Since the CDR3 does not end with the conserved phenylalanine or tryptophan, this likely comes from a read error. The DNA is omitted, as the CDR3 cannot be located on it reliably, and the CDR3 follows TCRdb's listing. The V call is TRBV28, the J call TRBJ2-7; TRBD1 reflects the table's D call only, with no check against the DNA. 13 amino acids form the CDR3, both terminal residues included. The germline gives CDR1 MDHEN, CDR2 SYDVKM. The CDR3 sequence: CASSLSPEQQITL.

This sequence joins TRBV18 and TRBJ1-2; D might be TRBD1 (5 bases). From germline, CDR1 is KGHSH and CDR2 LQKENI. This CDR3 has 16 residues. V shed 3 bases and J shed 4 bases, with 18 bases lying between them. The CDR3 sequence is CASSPITGEVSYGYTF. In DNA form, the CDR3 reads TGTGCCAGCTCACCTATAACGGGGGAAGTCTCCTATGGCTACACCTTC.

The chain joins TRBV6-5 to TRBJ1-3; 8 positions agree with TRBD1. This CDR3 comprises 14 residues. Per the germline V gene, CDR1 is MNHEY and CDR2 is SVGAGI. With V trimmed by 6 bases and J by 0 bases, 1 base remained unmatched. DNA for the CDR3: TGTGCCAGCAGCACAGGGGGCTCTGGAAACACCATATATTTT. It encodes CASSTGGSGNTIYF.

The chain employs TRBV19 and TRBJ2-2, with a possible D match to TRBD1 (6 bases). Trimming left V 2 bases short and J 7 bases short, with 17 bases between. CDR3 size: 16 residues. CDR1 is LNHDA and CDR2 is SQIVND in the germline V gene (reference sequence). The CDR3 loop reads CASSIRPWTDIGELFF. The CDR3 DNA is TGTGCCAGTAGTATAAGGCCTTGGACAGATATCGGGGAGCTGTTTTTT.

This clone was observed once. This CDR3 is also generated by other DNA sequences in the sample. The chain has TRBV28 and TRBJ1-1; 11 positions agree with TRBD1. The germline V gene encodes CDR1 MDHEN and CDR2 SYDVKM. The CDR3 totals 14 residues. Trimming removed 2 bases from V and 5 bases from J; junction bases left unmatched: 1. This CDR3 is CASSLGTGGTEAFF. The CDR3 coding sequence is TGTGCCAGCAGTTTAGGGACAGGGGGAACTGAAGCTTTCTTT. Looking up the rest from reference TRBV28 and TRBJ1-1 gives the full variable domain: DVKVTQSSRYLVKRTGEKVFLECVQDMDHENMFWYRQDPGLGLRLIYFSYDVKMKEKGDIPEGYSVSREKKERFSLILESASTNQTSMYLCASSLGTGGTEAFFGQGTRLTVV.

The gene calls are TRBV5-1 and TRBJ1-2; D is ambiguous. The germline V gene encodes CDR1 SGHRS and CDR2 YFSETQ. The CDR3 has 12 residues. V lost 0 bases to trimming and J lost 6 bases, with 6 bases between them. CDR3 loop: CASSLVGNGYTF. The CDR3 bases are TGCGCCAGCAGCTTGGTCGGGAATGGCTACACCTTC.

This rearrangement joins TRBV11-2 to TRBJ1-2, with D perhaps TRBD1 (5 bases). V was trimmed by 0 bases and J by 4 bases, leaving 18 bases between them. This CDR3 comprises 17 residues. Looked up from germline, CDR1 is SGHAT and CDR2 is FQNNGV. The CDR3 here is CASSLESRGTRAYGYTF. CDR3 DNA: TGTGCCAGCAGCTTAGAGTCCAGAGGGACGCGGGCCTATGGCTACACCTTC.

CDR3 sequence: CASSTDRGLYGYTF. As DNA, the CDR3 is TGTGCCAGCAGCACGGACAGGGGGCTCTATGGCTACACCTTC. V gene TRBV6-5 combines with J gene TRBJ1-2, with TRBD1 matching 11 bases. Germline V CDR1 and CDR2: MNHEY, SVGAGI. The CDR3 contains 14 residues. The V segment lost 6 bases and the J segment 4 bases; nucleotides outside the gene matches: 4.

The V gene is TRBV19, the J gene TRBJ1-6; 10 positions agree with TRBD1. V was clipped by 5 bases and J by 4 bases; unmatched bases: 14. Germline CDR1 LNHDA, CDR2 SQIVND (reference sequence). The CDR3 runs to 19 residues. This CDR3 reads CASSGSGTGDHNYNSPLHF. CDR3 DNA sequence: TGTGCCAGTAGTGGGTCCGGGACAGGGGACCATAATTATAATTCACCCCTCCACTTT. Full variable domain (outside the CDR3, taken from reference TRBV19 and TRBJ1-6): DGGITQSPKYLFRKEGQNVTLSCEQNLNHDAMYWYRQDPGQGLRLIYYSQIVNDFQKGDIAEGYSVSREKKESFPLTVTSAQKNPTAFYLCASSGSGTGDHNYNSPLHFGNGTRLTVT.

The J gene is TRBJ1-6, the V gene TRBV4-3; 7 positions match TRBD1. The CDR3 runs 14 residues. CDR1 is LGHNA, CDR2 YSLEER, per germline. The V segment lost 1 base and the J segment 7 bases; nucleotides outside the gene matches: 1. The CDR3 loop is CASSQAGQNSPLHF. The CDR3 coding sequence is TGCGCCAGCAGCCAAGCGGGACAGAATTCACCCCTCCACTTT.